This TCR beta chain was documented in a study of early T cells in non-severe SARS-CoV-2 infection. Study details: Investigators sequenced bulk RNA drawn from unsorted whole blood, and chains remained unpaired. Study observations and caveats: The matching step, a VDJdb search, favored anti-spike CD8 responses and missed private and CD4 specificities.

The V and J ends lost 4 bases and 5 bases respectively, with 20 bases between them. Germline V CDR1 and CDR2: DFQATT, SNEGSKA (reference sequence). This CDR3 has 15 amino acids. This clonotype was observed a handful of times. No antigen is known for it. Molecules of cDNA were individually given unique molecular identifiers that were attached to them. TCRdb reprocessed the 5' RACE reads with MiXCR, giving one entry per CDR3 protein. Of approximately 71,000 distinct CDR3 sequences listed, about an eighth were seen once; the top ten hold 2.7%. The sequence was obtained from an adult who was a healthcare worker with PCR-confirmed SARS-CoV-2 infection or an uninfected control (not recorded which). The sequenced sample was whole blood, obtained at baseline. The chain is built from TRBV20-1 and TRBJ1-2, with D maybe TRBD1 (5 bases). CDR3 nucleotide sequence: TGCAGTGCTACCTCGGACCCCGACAGTAATTATGGCTACACCTTC. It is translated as CSATSDPDSNYGYTF.